This entry lists 25 T cell receptor beta chains sequenced from one sample in a study of shared clonotypes between healthy human individuals. Naive CD8 populations comprised CD45RO-negative cells positively selected for CCR7, excluding terminally differentiated effector memory CD45RA+ cells. TCRdb's table, derived via immunoSEQ multiplex PCR, lists solely in-frame clones and lacks some. The data hold about 2.1 million clones, with over 85% observed a single time. Sequenced sample: naive CD8+ T cells from PBMCs. Every receptor here comes from a man in his late teens or twenties in good health. Some clones in this sample may be carry-over from other donors' samples.

The chain uses TRBV27 and TRBJ2-7; 11 bases are shared with TRBD2. Per germline, CDR1 MNHEY and CDR2 SMNVEV (reference sequence). The V and J ends lost 8 bases and 0 bases, in that order; junction bases with no gene match: 3. The CDR3 has 14 amino acids. CDR3 DNA sequence: TGTGCCAGCCGGGGACTAGCGGCCTCCTACGAGCAGTACTTC. Amino acid sequence: CASRGLAASYEQYF.

The chain joins TRBV27 to TRBJ2-3; TRBD2 aligns across 11 bases. From germline, CDR1 is MNHEY and CDR2 SMNVEV (reference sequence). Trimming cost V 6 bases and J 3 bases; bases outside gene matches: 2. CDR3 size: 14 residues. The CDR3 coding sequence is TGTGCCAGCAGACTAGCGGGAGTAACAGATACGCAGTATTTT. Amino acid sequence: CASRLAGVTDTQYF.

This clone was observed once. The same CDR3 is also encoded by other DNA sequences in this sample. The rearrangement joins TRBV25-1 to TRBJ2-3; a possible D gene is TRBD2 (7 bases). Trimming took 3 bases from V and 3 from J, leaving 13 bases between them. This CDR3 is 15 amino acids long. Per germline, CDR1 MGHDK and CDR2 SYGVNS. CDR3 nucleotides: TGTGCCAGCAGTGAGTGGGAGGGGGGGACAGATACGCAGTATTTT. Amino acid sequence: CASSEWEGGTDTQYF.

The rearrangement uses TRBV6-1 and TRBJ2-2; D is possibly TRBD2 (7 bases). Germline CDR1 MNHNS, CDR2 SASEGT. V was cut by 10 bases and J by 4 bases, with 13 bases left in between. This CDR3 spans 13 amino acids. The CDR3 sequence: CATLGGRTGELFF. The CDR3 nucleotides read TGTGCCACCTTGGGGGGGCGCACCGGGGAGCTGTTTTTT.

V usage is TRBV11-2 and J usage is TRBJ2-7, with 10 nucleotides matching TRBD2. There are 14 residues in the CDR3. CDR1 and CDR2 (germline): SGHAT, FQNNGV. V lost 5 bases, J lost 7 bases, and 8 bases stayed unmatched. The CDR3 DNA follows: TGTGCCAGCAGCGCTACTAGCGGGGCGGAGGAGCAGTACTTC. Protein product: CASSATSGAEEQYF.

The V gene is TRBV29-1, the J gene TRBJ2-5, with a tentative D call TRBD1 (5 bases). The J call is in doubt because the DNA end fits TRBJ2-7 better. This CDR3 spans 12 amino acids. Per the germline V gene, CDR1 is SQVTM and CDR2 is ANQGSEA. The DNA for the CDR3 is TGCAGCGTATCCACAGGTTTGTACGAGCAGTACTTC. Its translation is CSVSTGLYEQYF.

The chain recombines TRBV9 with TRBJ1-4; possibly TRBD1 for D (5 bases). The CDR3 is 17 amino acids. V shed 4 bases and J shed 3 bases, with 19 bases lying between them. The V gene's germline CDR1 is SGDLS and CDR2 YYNGEE. This CDR3 reads CASSTSRIGEANEKLFF. The CDR3 coding sequence is TGTGCCAGCAGCACATCTAGGATAGGGGAGGCTAATGAAAAACTGTTTTTT.

The rearrangement joins TRBV19 to TRBJ1-1; a weak D match, TRBD1 (6 bases). Germline V gene lookup returns CDR1 LNHDA and CDR2 SQIVND (reference sequence). The CDR3 has 12 amino acids. V gave up 4 bases and J gave up 7 bases, with 10 bases separating them. The CDR3 region is CASSSRGREAFF. CDR3 DNA sequence: TGTGCCAGTAGTAGCAGGGGTCGTGAAGCTTTCTTT.

The V and J genes are TRBV4-1 and TRBJ1-1; possibly TRBD1 for D (6 bases). Trimming cost V 5 bases and J 0 bases, with 16 bases left between them. Germline V CDR1 and CDR2: MGHRA, YSYEKL. The CDR3 totals 16 residues. Written as DNA, the CDR3 is TGCGCCAGCAGCGAGGCCCCAGGGGTGATGAACACTGAAGCTTTCTTT. It yields the protein CASSEAPGVMNTEAFF.

The chain links TRBV4-2 to TRBJ2-1; D may match TRBD1 or TRBD2 (5 bases each). The CDR3 is 18 residues long. V gave up 0 bases and J gave up 5 bases, with 20 bases separating them. From germline, CDR1 is LGHNA and CDR2 YNFKEQ. The CDR3 DNA is TGTGCCAGCAGCCAAGATCCGGCGGGCTCCTGGGGCCACAATGAGCAGTTCTTC. It translates to CASSQDPAGSWGHNEQFF.

The V and J genes are TRBV28 and TRBJ2-5; maybe TRBD2 (7 bases). V was clipped by 5 bases and J by 5 bases, with 12 bases between them. CDR3 length: 13 residues. Germline-derived CDR1 and CDR2 are MDHEN and SYDVKM. CDR3 amino acids: CASSKQGGETQYF. The CDR3 DNA is TGTGCCAGCAGTAAACAGGGAGGGGAGACCCAGTACTTC.

The J gene is TRBJ2-7, the V gene TRBV7-2; 12 bases align to TRBD2. The CDR3 contains 15 residues. Germline V gives CDR1 SGHTA, CDR2 FQGNSA. V shed 4 bases and J 4 bases; nucleotides not matched to a gene: 5. CDR3 residues: CASSSRLAGEYEQYF. The CDR3 DNA sequence: TGTGCCAGCAGCTCCCGACTAGCGGGAGAATACGAGCAGTACTTC.

V and J are TRBV11-2 and TRBJ1-3, with D unclear. CDR3 length equals 16 residues. The V gene lost 5 bases and the J gene lost 0 bases, with 14 bases spanning the gap. Germline assignment: CDR1 SGHAT and CDR2 FQNNGV. DNA for the CDR3: TGTGCCAGCAGCCCCGAGGGTCCCCTCTCTGGAAACACCATATATTTT. Amino acids: CASSPEGPLSGNTIYF.

The V call is TRBV5-1, the J call TRBJ2-7; D is tentatively TRBD1 or TRBD2 (5 bases each). Germline CDR1 is SGHRS and CDR2 is YFSETQ. V lost 0 bases, J lost 3 bases, and 13 bases lay in between. There are 15 residues in the CDR3. The CDR3 reads CASSLEGQRSYEQYF. CDR3 coding DNA: TGCGCCAGCAGCTTGGAGGGGCAGCGGAGCTACGAGCAGTACTTC.

With regard to this clone: Other nucleotide sequences from this sample produce the same CDR3. The gene calls are TRBV27 and TRBJ2-2; D ambiguous. Germline-derived CDR1 and CDR2 are MNHEY and SMNVEV (reference sequence). Trimming stripped 5 bases from V and 0 bases from J, with 4 bases between. This CDR3 comprises 13 residues. CDR3 bases: TGTGCCAGCAGTACAGCGAACACCGGGGAGCTGTTTTTT. Encoded protein: CASSTANTGELFF.

The chain links TRBV15 to TRBJ1-5; D is perhaps TRBD1 (5 bases). V lost 3 bases to trimming and J lost 4 bases, with 10 bases between them. The CDR3 consists of 14 residues. CDR1 LNHNV and CDR2 YYDKDF come from the germline V gene (reference sequence). The CDR3: CATSSDRFNQPQHF. The CDR3 DNA reads TGTGCCACCAGCAGTGACAGATTTAATCAGCCCCAGCATTTT.

The chain has TRBV5-1 and TRBJ2-3, with TRBD2 matching over 9 bases. The V segment lost 1 base and the J segment 5 bases; nucleotides outside the gene matches: 2. The CDR3 is made up of 14 amino acids. The germline gives CDR1 SGHRS, CDR2 YFSETQ. The CDR3 reads CASSLSSGIDTQYF. In DNA, the CDR3 is TGCGCCAGCAGCTTGTCTAGCGGGATAGATACGCAGTATTTT.

The chain recombines TRBV7-2 with TRBJ2-1; possibly TRBD1 or TRBD2 for D (5 bases each). This CDR3 has 15 amino acids. V was trimmed by 0 bases and J by 3 bases, leaving 9 bases between them. The V gene's germline CDR1 is SGHTA and CDR2 FQGNSA. CDR3 bases: TGTGCCAGCAGCTTAGCCGGGGACGGCTACAATGAGCAGTTCTTC. This translates into CASSLAGDGYNEQFF.

The CDR3 region is CASSFGTGNSGANVLTF. In DNA, the CDR3 is TGTGCCAGCAGCTTTGGGACGGGCAACTCTGGGGCCAACGTCCTGACTTTC. The chain uses TRBV11-2 and TRBJ2-6; D is tentatively TRBD1 or TRBD2 (5 bases each). CDR1 is SGHAT and CDR2 is FQNNGV in the germline V gene. Trimming cost V 3 bases and J 0 bases, with 12 bases left between them. This CDR3 has 17 residues.

This chain uses TRBV6-1 with TRBJ2-7, with 9 bases aligning to TRBD2. This CDR3 comprises 14 residues. The germline CDR1 and CDR2 sequences are MNHNS and SASEGT. The V segment lost 4 bases and the J segment 6 bases; nucleotides outside the gene matches: 7. The CDR3 loop reads CASSGLAGAGEQYF. In nucleotides, the CDR3 is TGTGCCAGCAGTGGATTAGCGGGAGCTGGCGAGCAGTACTTC.

J is TRBJ2-7 and V is TRBV7-9; 9 nucleotides line up with TRBD1. Germline-derived CDR1 and CDR2 are SEHNR and FQNEAQ (reference sequence). The CDR3 is 16 residues long. V dropped 4 bases and J dropped 0; count of bases not matched to a gene: 7. CDR3 protein: CASSSVQGASSYEQYF. In DNA form, the CDR3 reads TGTGCCAGCAGCTCCGTACAGGGGGCCTCCTCCTACGAGCAGTACTTC.

The gene calls are TRBV27 and TRBJ2-1; TRBD2 matches 8 bases. V dropped 5 bases and J dropped 8; count of bases not matched to a gene: 11. The CDR3 covers 15 residues. Germline V gene lookup returns CDR1 MNHEY and CDR2 SMNVEV (reference sequence). The CDR3 nucleotides are TGTGCCAGCAGTCCCCGGGGTAGCGGGACCTATGAGCAGTTCTTC. It encodes CASSPRGSGTYEQFF.

V is TRBV9 and J is TRBJ2-1; D is undetermined. V was trimmed by 3 bases and J by 6 bases, leaving 10 bases between them. The CDR3 is 13 residues long. Germline V gives CDR1 SGDLS, CDR2 YYNGEE. The chain's CDR3 is CASSGPKPNEQFF. DNA of the CDR3: TGTGCCAGCAGCGGCCCAAAGCCCAATGAGCAGTTCTTC.

V and J are TRBV27 and TRBJ2-5, with TRBD1 identical over 8 bases. Germline V gene sequence: CDR1 MNHEY, CDR2 SMNVEV (reference sequence). Losses at the gene ends were 1 base for V and 2 bases for J; bases not matched to a gene: 3. This CDR3 has 15 amino acids. CDR3 amino acids: CASSLLGDRQETQYF. CDR3 coding DNA: TGTGCCAGCAGTTTATTAGGGGACAGGCAAGAGACCCAGTACTTC.

The rearrangement uses TRBV7-9 and TRBJ2-1; maybe TRBD2 (5 bases). CDR1 and CDR2 from the germline V gene are SEHNR and FQNEAQ (reference sequence). Trimming removed 5 bases at V and 0 bases at J, with 23 bases between. This CDR3 has 19 residues. The CDR3 bases are TGTGCCAGCAGCCCAAAGCGGTTGGATTCGCGTCTCTCCTACAATGAGCAGTTCTTC. Its protein product is CASSPKRLDSRLSYNEQFF.